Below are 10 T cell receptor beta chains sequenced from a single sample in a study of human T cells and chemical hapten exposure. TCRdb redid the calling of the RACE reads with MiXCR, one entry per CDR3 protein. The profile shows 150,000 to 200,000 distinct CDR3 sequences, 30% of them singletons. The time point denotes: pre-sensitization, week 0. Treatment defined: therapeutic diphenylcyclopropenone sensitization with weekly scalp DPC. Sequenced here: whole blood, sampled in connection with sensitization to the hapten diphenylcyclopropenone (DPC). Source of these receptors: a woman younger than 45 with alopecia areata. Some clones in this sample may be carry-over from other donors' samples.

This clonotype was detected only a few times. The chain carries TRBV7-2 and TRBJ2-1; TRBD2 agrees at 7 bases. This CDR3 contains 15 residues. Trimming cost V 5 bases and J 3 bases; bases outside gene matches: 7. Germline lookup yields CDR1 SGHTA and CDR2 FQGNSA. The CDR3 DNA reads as TGTGCCAGCAGCCCGCCGGGAGGATTCTACAATGAGCAGTTCTTC. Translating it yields CASSPPGGFYNEQFF.

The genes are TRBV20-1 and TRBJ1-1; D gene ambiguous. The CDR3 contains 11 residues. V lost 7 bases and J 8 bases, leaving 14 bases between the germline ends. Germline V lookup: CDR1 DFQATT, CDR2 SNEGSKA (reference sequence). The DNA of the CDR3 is TGCAGTGTCCCGAGGGCAGCAGAAGCTTTCTTT. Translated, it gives CSVPRAAEAFF.

The CDR3 sequence is CASRGTLSYEQYF. DNA of the CDR3: TGTGCCTCCCGCGGGACACTCTCCTACGAGCAGTACTTC. V and J are TRBV28 and TRBJ2-7; either TRBD1 or TRBD2 may supply D (6 bases each). Germline V gene lookup returns CDR1 MDHEN and CDR2 SYDVKM. This CDR3 region has 13 residues. Trimming removed 11 bases at V and 0 bases at J, with 14 bases between.

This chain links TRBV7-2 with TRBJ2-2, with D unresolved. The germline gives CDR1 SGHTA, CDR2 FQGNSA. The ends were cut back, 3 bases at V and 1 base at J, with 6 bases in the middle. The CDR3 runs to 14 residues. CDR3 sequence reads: CASSFQQNTGELFF. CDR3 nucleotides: TGTGCCAGCAGCTTCCAACAGAACACCGGGGAGCTGTTTTTT.

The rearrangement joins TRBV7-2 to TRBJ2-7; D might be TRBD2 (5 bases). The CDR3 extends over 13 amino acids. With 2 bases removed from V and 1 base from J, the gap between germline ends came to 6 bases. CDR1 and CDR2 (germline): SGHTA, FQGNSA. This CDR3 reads CASSLSGSYEQYF. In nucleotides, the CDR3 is TGTGCCAGCAGCTTATCGGGATCCTACGAGCAGTACTTC.

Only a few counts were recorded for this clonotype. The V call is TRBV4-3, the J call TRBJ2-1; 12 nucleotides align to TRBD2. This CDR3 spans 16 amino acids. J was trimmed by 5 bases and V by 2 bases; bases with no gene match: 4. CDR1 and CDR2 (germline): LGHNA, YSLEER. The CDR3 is CASSQSTSGGNNEQFF. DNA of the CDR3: TGCGCCAGCAGCCAATCGACTAGCGGGGGTAACAATGAGCAGTTCTTC.

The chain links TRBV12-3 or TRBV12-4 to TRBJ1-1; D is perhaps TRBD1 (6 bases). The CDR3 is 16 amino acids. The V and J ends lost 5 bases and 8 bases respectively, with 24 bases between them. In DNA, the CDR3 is TGTGCCAGCAGTGACGCTAGGGGGGGCCTGCCCCTAGAAGCTTTCTTT. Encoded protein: CASSDARGGLPLEAFF.

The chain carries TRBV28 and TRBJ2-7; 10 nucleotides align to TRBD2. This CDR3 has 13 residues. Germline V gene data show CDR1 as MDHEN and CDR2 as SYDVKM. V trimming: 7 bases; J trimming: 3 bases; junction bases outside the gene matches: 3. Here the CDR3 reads CASKLAGYYEQYF. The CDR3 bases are TGTGCCAGCAAACTAGCGGGATACTACGAGCAGTACTTC.

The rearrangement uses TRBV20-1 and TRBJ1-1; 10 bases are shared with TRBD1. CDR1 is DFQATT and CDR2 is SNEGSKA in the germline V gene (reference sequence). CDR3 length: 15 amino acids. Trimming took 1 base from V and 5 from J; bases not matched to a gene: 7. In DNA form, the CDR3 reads TGCAGTGCTAGAGGGACAGGACAGGGGGGGACTGAAGCTTTCTTT. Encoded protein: CSARGTGQGGTEAFF.

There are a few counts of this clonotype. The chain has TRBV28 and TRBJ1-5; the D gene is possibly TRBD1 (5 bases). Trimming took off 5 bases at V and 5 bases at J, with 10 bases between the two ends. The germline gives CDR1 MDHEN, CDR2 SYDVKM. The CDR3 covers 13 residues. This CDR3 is CASSPDTYQPQHF. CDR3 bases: TGTGCCAGCAGTCCGGACACGTATCAGCCCCAGCATTTT.